The clone carrying this TCR beta chain was observed many times. These data belong to a study of T cells in Graves' hyperthyroidism and ophthalmopathy. The wider study: Blood was drawn when the patient was first diagnosed and still untreated.

The PBMCs were taken from 10 ml of fresh peripheral blood. The CDR3 regions of TCR beta were amplified from RNA transcripts. RT-PCR in the first round (using the HTBI primer set) targeted the TCR CDR3. TCRdb processed the multiplex PCR reads anew with MiXCR; each CDR3 protein has one entry. Altogether approximately 590,000 distinct CDR3 sequences are present, 15% to 19% being singletons, with the ten largest covering roughly 6.6%. The CDR3 consists of 16 residues. Germline V gives CDR1 SGHTA, CDR2 FQGNSA. The J segment lost 7 bases and the V segment lost 5 bases, leaving 13 bases of the junction unmatched.

The sample comprised blood. This rearrangement joins TRBV7-2 to TRBJ2-7, with 11 bases aligning to TRBD2. This clonotype was obtained from a woman in her 30s with Graves' hyperthyroidism. The CDR3 region is CASSPEGSGRAQEQYF. The CDR3 coding sequence is TGTGCCAGCAGCCCAGAAGGTAGCGGGAGGGCTCAAGAGCAGTACTTC.